This paragraph covers one T cell receptor (beta chain) sequence. Its specificity is not known. This sample is part of a study of cytomegalovirus exposure and HLA in healthy donors. Overall study findings and caveats: There were around 160 TCR beta chains listed as cytomegalovirus-associated.

Losses at the gene ends were 2 bases for V and 0 bases for J; bases not matched to a gene: 1. The CDR3 contains 15 residues. Germline CDR1 reads MRHNA; CDR2 reads SNTAGT. Primers for the PCR totalled 60 Vbeta and 13 Jbeta. Only in-frame clones appear in the TCRdb table, and some are missing; sequencing was by immunoSEQ multiplex PCR. Among approximately 170,000 clones listed, around 80% were seen once. The clonotype originates from a man aged 40-55 years in good health and CMV-seronegative. The V call is TRBV6-4, the J call TRBJ2-7, with 10 bases that match TRBD1. Sequenced: PBMCs. As DNA, the CDR3 is TGTGCCAGCAGTGACGGGACAGGGGACTCCTACGAGCAGTACTTC. Its translation: CASSDGTGDSYEQYF.